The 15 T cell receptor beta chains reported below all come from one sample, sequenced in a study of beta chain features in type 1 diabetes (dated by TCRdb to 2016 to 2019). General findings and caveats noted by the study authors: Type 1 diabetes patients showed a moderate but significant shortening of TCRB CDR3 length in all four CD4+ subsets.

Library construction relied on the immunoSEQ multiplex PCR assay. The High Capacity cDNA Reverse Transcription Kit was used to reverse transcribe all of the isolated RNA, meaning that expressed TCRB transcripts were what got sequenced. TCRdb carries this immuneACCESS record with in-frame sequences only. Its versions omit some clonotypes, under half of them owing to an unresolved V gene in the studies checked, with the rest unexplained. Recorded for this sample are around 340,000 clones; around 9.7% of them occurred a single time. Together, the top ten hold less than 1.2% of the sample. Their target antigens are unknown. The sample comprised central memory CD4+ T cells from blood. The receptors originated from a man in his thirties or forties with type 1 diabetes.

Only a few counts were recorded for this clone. CDR3 protein: CASSLDQLYGYTF. Written as DNA, the CDR3 is TGCGCCAGCAGCTTGGATCAGTTGTATGGCTACACCTTC. This chain connects TRBV5-1 to TRBJ1-2, with D hard to call. In germline, CDR1 is SGHRS, CDR2 YFSETQ. This CDR3 comprises 13 residues. V gave up 0 bases and J gave up 5 bases, with 8 bases separating them. The complete variable domain, with remaining parts taken from reference TRBV5-1 and TRBJ1-2, reads KAGVTQTPRYLIKTRGQQVTLSCSPISGHRSVSWYQQTPGQGLQFLFEYFSETQRNKGNFPGRFSGRQFSNSRSEMNVSTLELGDSALYLCASSLDQLYGYTFGSGTRLTVV.

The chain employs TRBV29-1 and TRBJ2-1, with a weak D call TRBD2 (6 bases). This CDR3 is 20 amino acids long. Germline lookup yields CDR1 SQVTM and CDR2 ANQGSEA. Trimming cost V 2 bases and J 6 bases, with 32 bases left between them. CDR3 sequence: CSVERVPQGRAGISLNEQFF. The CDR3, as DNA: TGCAGCGTTGAAAGGGTCCCGCAGGGTCGGGCGGGGATCTCCCTCAATGAGCAGTTCTTC.

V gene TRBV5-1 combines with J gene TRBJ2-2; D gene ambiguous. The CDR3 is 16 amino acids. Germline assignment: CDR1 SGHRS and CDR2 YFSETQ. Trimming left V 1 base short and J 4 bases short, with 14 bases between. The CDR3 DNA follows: TGCGCCAGCAGCTTGCCGGACGATGTTAGCACCGGGGAGCTGTTTTTT. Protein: CASSLPDDVSTGELFF.

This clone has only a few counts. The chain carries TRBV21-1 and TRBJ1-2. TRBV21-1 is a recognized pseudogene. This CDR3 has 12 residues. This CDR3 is CASSSWGLDYTF. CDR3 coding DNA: TGTGCCAGCAGCTCATGGGGGTTGGACTACACCTTC.

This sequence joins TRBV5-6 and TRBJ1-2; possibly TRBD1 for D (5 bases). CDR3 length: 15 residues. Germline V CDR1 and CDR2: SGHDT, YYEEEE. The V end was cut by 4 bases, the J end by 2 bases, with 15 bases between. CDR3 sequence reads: CASSDTRGSNYGYTF. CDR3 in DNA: TGTGCCAGCAGCGATACCCGGGGCAGCAACTATGGCTACACCTTC.

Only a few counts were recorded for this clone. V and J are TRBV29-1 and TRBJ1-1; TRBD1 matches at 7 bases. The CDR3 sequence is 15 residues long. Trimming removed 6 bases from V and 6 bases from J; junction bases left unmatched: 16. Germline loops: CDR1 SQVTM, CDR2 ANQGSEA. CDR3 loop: CSVFGGGTVVPEAFF. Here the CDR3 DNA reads TGCAGCGTATTCGGTGGGGGGACAGTTGTCCCTGAAGCTTTCTTT.

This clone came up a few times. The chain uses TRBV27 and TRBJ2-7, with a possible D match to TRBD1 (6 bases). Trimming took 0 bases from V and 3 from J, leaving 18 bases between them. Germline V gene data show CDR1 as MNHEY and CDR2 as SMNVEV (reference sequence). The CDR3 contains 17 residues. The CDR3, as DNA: TGTGCCAGCAGTTTATCTATCTCACAGGGTGGCCGCTACGAGCAGTACTTC. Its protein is CASSLSISQGGRYEQYF.

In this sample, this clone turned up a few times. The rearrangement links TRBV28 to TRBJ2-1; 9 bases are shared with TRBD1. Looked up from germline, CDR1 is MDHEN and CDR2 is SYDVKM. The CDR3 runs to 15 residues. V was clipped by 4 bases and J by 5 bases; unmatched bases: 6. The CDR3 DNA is TGTGCCAGCAGTTCCGCCGGGACAGGGAACAATGAGCAGTTCTTC. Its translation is CASSSAGTGNNEQFF.

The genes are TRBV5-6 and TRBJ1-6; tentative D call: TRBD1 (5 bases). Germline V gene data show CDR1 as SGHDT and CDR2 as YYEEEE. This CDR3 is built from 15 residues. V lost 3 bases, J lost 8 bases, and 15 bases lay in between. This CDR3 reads CASSSPTEAYSPLHF. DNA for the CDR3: TGTGCCAGCAGCTCCCCGACAGAGGCCTATTCACCCCTCCACTTT.

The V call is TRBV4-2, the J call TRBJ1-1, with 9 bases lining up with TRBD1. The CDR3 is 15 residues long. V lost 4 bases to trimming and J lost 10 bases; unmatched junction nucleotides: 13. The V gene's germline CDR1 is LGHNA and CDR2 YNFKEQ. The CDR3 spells CASSRETGTGYRAFF. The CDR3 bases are TGTGCCAGCAGCCGGGAAACCGGGACAGGGTACAGAGCTTTCTTT.

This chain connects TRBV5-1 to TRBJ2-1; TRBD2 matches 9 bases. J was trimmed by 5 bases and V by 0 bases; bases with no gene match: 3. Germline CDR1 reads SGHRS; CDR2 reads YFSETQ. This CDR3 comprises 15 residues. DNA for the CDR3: TGCGCCAGCAGCTTGGTAGCGGGGGCGGACAATGAGCAGTTCTTC. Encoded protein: CASSLVAGADNEQFF.

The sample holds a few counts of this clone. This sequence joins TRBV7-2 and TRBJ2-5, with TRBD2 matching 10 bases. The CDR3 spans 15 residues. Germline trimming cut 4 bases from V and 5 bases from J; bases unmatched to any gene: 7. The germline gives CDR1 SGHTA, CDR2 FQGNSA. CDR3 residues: CASSSRAGGPETQYF. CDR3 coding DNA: TGTGCCAGCAGCTCCCGAGCGGGGGGGCCGGAGACCCAGTACTTC.

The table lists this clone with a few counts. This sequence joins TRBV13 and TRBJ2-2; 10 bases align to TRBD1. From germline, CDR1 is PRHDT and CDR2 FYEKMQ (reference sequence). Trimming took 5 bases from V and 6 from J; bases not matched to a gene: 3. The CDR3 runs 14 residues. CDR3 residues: CASSAGQGAGELFF. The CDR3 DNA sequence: TGTGCCAGCAGCGCCGGACAGGGGGCCGGGGAGCTGTTTTTT.

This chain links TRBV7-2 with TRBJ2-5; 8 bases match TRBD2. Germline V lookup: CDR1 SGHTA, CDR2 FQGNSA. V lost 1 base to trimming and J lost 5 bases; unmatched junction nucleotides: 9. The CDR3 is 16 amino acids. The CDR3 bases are TGTGCCAGCAGCTTAGAAATCGCCGGGGGGGCGGAGACCCAGTACTTC. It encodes CASSLEIAGGAETQYF.

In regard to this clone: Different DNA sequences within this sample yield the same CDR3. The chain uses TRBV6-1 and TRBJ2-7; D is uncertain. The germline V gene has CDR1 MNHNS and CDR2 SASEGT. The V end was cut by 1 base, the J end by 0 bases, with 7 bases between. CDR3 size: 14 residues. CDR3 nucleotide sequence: TGTGCCAGCAGTGAAGGACCAAGCTCCTACGAGCAGTACTTC. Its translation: CASSEGPSSYEQYF.